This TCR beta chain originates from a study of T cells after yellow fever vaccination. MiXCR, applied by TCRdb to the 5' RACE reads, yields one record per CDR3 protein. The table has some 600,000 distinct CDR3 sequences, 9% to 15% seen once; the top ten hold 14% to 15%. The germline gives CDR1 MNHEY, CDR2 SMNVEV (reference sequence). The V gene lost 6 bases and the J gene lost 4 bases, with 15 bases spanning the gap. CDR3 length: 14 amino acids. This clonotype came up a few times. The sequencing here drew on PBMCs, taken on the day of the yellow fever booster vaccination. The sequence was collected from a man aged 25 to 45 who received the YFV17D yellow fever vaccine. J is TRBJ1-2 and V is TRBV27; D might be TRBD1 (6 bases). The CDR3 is CASRDTGNRYGYTF. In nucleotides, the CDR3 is TGTGCCAGCAGGGATACAGGGAATCGCTATGGCTACACCTTC.